The 20 T cell receptor beta chains given below trace back to one sample, sequenced in a study of blood T cell repertoires in COVID-19. Data came from immunoSEQ multiplex PCR; TCRdb stores just in-frame clones and leaves some out. The sample carries around 300,000 clones, approximately 88% recorded once. The material sequenced was peripheral blood. The receptors stem from a man aged 45-65 years with acute or convalescent COVID-19.

V and J are TRBV9 and TRBJ1-2; perhaps TRBD1 as D (6 bases). This CDR3 is built from 14 residues. Trimming removed 3 bases at V and 2 bases at J, with 11 bases between. Germline loops: CDR1 SGDLS, CDR2 YYNGEE. CDR3 protein: CASSEQGRNYGYTF. CDR3 DNA sequence: TGTGCCAGCAGCGAACAGGGACGGAACTATGGCTACACCTTC.

In regard to this clone: One end of the junction fails to match germline, which may point to a read error. The chain carries TRBV5-6 and TRBJ1-2; no clear D. The germline gives CDR1 SGHDT, CDR2 YYEEEE. This CDR3 contains 9 residues. The CDR3 reads CASSYRPAF. CDR3 DNA: TGTGCCAGCAGCTACAGACCGGCCTTC.

This clone was found once. This chain connects TRBV6-1 to TRBJ1-2, with D maybe TRBD1 (5 bases). CDR1 is MNHNS, CDR2 SASEGT, per germline. V dropped 2 bases and J dropped 8 bases, with 12 bases sitting between them. The length of the CDR3 is 13 residues. Written as DNA, the CDR3 is TGTGCCAGCAGTGAATGGGGGGGTAGGGGCTACACCTTC. This sequence encodes CASSEWGGRGYTF.

This rearrangement joins TRBV3-1 (or the pseudogene TRBV3-2) to TRBJ1-1; 7 bases map to TRBD1. The CDR3 is 13 amino acids. J gave up 6 bases and V 6 bases, and 7 bases lay outside the gene matches. CDR1 is LGHDT and CDR2 is YNNKEL in the germline V gene (reference sequence). The CDR3 DNA sequence: TGTGCCAGCAGGGGACAGTCTTCCTCTGAAGCTTTCTTT. Amino acids: CASRGQSSSEAFF.

The chain links TRBV12-5 to TRBJ1-2; D is ambiguous. CDR1 and CDR2 (germline): LGHNT, FRNRAP. CDR3 length: 10 amino acids. Deletions cut 6 bases from V and 10 bases from J, with 9 bases between. The CDR3 DNA reads as TGTGCTAGTGGCCGGGTCCTCTACACCTTC. It yields the protein CASGRVLYTF.

The chain employs TRBV11-2 and TRBJ2-5, with TRBD2 identical over 7 bases. This CDR3 has 13 amino acids. V was pared by 5 bases and J by 9 bases, with 9 bases of the junction left unmatched. From germline, CDR1 is SGHAT and CDR2 FQNNGV. The CDR3 DNA follows: TGTGCCAGCAGCATACTAGCGACCCCCCCCCAGTACTTC. Translated, it gives CASSILATPPQYF.

On this clone: At one end the junction does not follow the germline gene, possibly because of a read error. The chain joins TRBV7-7 to TRBJ2-1; possibly TRBD1 for D (6 bases). Germline V gene lookup returns CDR1 SSHAT and CDR2 FNYEAQ (reference sequence). CDR3 length: 17 residues. For the CDR3, the DNA is TGTGCTAGCAGCTTAGAACTGGAGGACAGCTACTACAATGAGCAGTTCTTC. This gives the protein CASSLELEDSYYNEQFF.

This chain uses TRBV10-3 with TRBJ1-6, with D possibly TRBD1 on 5 matching bases. Trimming left V 0 bases short and J 8 bases short, with 14 bases between. The CDR3 has 16 amino acids. Germline-derived CDR1 and CDR2 are ENHRY and SYGVKD. Written as DNA, the CDR3 is TGTGCCATCAGTGAGTCGGACATAGCCCCAGATTCACCCCTCCACTTT. This codes for CAISESDIAPDSPLHF.

The genes are TRBV18 and TRBJ1-2; TRBD1 might be the D (5 bases). Germline V lookup: CDR1 KGHSH, CDR2 LQKENI. There are 14 residues in the CDR3. Between the trimmed V and J ends, which lost 5 bases and 4 bases, there was a span of 14 bases. The CDR3, as DNA: TGTGCCAGCTCAGATACAGGTTTAACCTATGGCTACACCTTC. It yields the protein CASSDTGLTYGYTF.

This chain joins TRBV15 and TRBJ2-5, with 8 bases that match TRBD1. The CDR3 has 14 amino acids. V lost 5 bases to trimming and J lost 5 bases; unmatched junction nucleotides: 7. Germline V gene data show CDR1 as LNHNV and CDR2 as YYDKDF (reference sequence). The CDR3 is CATSLSGGWETQYF. CDR3 coding DNA: TGTGCCACCAGCTTATCAGGGGGCTGGGAGACCCAGTACTTC.

V is TRBV24-1 and J is TRBJ1-4, with TRBD1 matching 8 bases. This CDR3 has 16 residues. Trimming at V came to 0 bases and at J to 8 bases, leaving 7 bases not matched to a gene. Germline values: CDR1 KGHDR, CDR2 SFDVKD. CDR3 loop: CATSDLSRTGYEKLFF. The CDR3 DNA reads as TGTGCCACCAGTGATTTGTCACGGACAGGGTACGAAAAACTGTTTTTT.

The rearrangement joins TRBV5-1 to TRBJ1-4, with 11 bases fitting TRBD1. Germline loops: CDR1 SGHRS, CDR2 YFSETQ. The CDR3 is 15 residues long. Unmatched junction bases numbered 7, after V lost 4 bases and J lost 8 bases. As DNA, the CDR3 is TGCGCCAGCAGCATCGCCGGGACAGGGGGAGAAAAACTGTTTTTT. Translating it yields CASSIAGTGGEKLFF.

The gene calls are TRBV7-2 and TRBJ1-1, with D perhaps matching TRBD1 (6 bases). Germline assignment: CDR1 SGHTA and CDR2 FQGNSA. Trimming shortened V by 3 bases and J by 10 bases, and 15 bases separated the two germline ends. The CDR3 is 13 residues long. In DNA form, the CDR3 reads TGTGCCAGCAGCTTCTCCCAGGGGAGTATAGCTTTCTTT. This encodes CASSFSQGSIAFF.

The chain links TRBV27 to TRBJ1-6; tentative D call: TRBD1 (5 bases). Germline-derived CDR1 and CDR2 are MNHEY and SMNVEV (reference sequence). The V end was cut by 4 bases, the J end by 10 bases, with 17 bases between. There are 15 residues in the CDR3. CDR3 sequence (DNA): TGTGCCAGCAGTTCCCTGGACACCGGGAGGTCACCCCTCCACTTT. Translation: CASSSLDTGRSPLHF.

The sample holds one count of this clone. V gene TRBV3-1 (or the pseudogene TRBV3-2) combines with J gene TRBJ1-4, with a weak D call TRBD1 (6 bases). The CDR3 extends over 15 amino acids. Germline CDR1 reads LGHDT; CDR2 reads YNNKEL (reference sequence). V lost 3 bases, J lost 12 bases, and 20 bases lay in between. The CDR3 DNA sequence: TGTGCCAGCAGCCACCCCCAGGGGTTGAAAGGGGAACTGTTTTTT. Its translation: CASSHPQGLKGELFF.

The chain carries TRBV5-1 and TRBJ2-7; the D gene is possibly TRBD2 (5 bases). This CDR3 comprises 13 residues. V gave up 4 bases and J gave up 6 bases, with 14 bases separating them. Germline CDR1 SGHRS, CDR2 YFSETQ. CDR3 region: CASSPDSAGEQYF. The DNA of the CDR3 is TGCGCCAGCAGCCCTGATAGCGCTGGCGAGCAGTACTTC.

V usage is TRBV11-3 and J usage is TRBJ2-3; D possibly corresponds to TRBD2 (5 bases). The CDR3 runs to 17 residues. V gave up 0 bases and J gave up 0 bases, with 13 bases separating them. Germline CDR1 SGHNT, CDR2 YENEEA. Here the CDR3 DNA reads TGTGCCAGCAGCTTAGATAGCCCACTAGACAGCACAGATACGCAGTATTTT. Translated: CASSLDSPLDSTDTQYF.

This rearrangement joins TRBV11-2 to TRBJ1-1; 7 nucleotides agree with TRBD1. Germline-derived CDR1 and CDR2 are SGHAT and FQNNGV. CDR3 length: 17 amino acids. V shed 2 bases, J shed 2 bases, and the junction held 11 bases outside the gene matches. DNA of the CDR3: TGTGCCAGCAGCTTAACCGTGGGGCAGGGGGTTAACACTGAAGCTTTCTTT. Translated: CASSLTVGQGVNTEAFF. Combining the CDR3 with reference TRBV11-2 and TRBJ1-1 gives the whole variable domain EAGVAQSPRYKIIEKRQSVAFWCNPISGHATLYWYQQILGQGPKLLIQFQNNGVVDDSQLPKDRFSAERLKGVDSTLKIQPAKLEDSAVYLCASSLTVGQGVNTEAFFGQGTRLTVV.

The chain carries TRBV6-4 and TRBJ2-2, with TRBD2 identical over 7 bases. With 10 bases clipped from V and 3 bases from J, the junction kept 11 bases outside the gene matches. The CDR3 has 15 residues. Germline CDR1 and CDR2: MRHNA and SNTAGT. The CDR3 region has the DNA TGTGCCACCAGGCGGAACCGGGAGGACACCGGGGAGCTGTTTTTT. Encoded protein: CATRRNREDTGELFF.

The chain combines TRBV21-1 with TRBJ1-2; the D segment call TRBD1 is taken from the table without a DNA check. TRBV21-1 is a listed pseudogene. The CDR3 is made up of 14 amino acids. The CDR3 DNA reads TGTGCCAGCAGCAAGTTAGGACAGACCTATGGCTACACCTTC. Its translation is CASSKLGQTYGYTF.